The entry below describes one T cell receptor beta chain. Its antigen is currently unknown. This sample stems from a study of Ad26.COV2.S vaccination and SARS-CoV-2 variants. As for the study in general: Donor had been placed in the Ad26.COV2.S arm of the COV1001 trial. Whole-study findings and limits: With respect to non-spike TCR breadth, vaccine and placebo recipients were similar. CD8+ and CD4+ T cells specific for spike reportedly responded with substantial breadth after vaccination.

Treatment noted: some 20 received Ad26.COV2.S at low or high dose, single or two shots; about 5 received placebo; per-sample allocation not given. Sampling was performed 63 days after the first vaccine or placebo injection. Sequenced by immunoSEQ multiplex PCR; TCRdb stores in-frame clones only, minus some. Of 510,000 or so clones listed, around nine tenths were seen once; the top ten hold roughly 12%. Per the germline V gene, CDR1 is SEHNR and CDR2 is FQNEAQ (reference sequence). This CDR3 is 18 amino acids long. Germline trimming cut 4 bases from V and 2 bases from J; bases unmatched to any gene: 10.

This chain joins TRBV7-9 and TRBJ2-3; 12 bases are a match to TRBD2. This receptor was obtained from a person between 18 and 59 years old who received the Ad26.COV2.S COVID-19 vaccine or a placebo. Material: peripheral blood, obtained in a trial of Ad26.COV2.S vaccine versus placebo. The CDR3 sequence: CASSSTGGTSGHTDTQYF. The CDR3 DNA reads as TGTGCCAGCAGCTCTACCGGGGGGACTAGCGGGCACACAGATACGCAGTATTTT. Complete variable domain (other parts from reference TRBV7-9 and TRBJ2-3): DTGVSQNPRHKITKRGQNVTFRCDPISEHNRLYWYRQTLGQGPEFLTYFQNEAQLEKSRLLSDRFSAERPKGSFSTLEIQRTEQGDSAMYLCASSSTGGTSGHTDTQYFGPGTRLTVL.